This passage covers 31 T cell receptor beta chains from one sample sequenced in a study of metastatic and nonmetastatic thyroid tumors. All patients were untreated before thyroid surgery. Through MiXCR, TCRdb re-clonotyped the PCR reads. Among 34,000 or so clones listed, 20% were seen once. The sequenced sample was blood. The receptors derive from a female donor with papillary thyroid cancer or a benign thyroid nodule (not recorded which). Some clones in this sample may be carry-over from other donors' samples.

The rearrangement links TRBV11-2 to TRBJ2-5, with unresolved D. V dropped 1 base and J dropped 5 bases, with 8 bases sitting between them. The germline CDR1 and CDR2 sequences are SGHAT and FQNNGV. CDR3 length: 13 amino acids. CDR3 DNA: TGTGCCAGCAGCTTAGCTAGGGCTGAGACCCAGTACTTC. It codes for CASSLARAETQYF.

This clone was recorded at least ten times. The chain couples TRBV6-5 to TRBJ2-2, with 7 bases that match TRBD2. The germline gives CDR1 MNHEY, CDR2 SVGAGI. V shed 2 bases and J 0 bases; nucleotides not matched to a gene: 15. The CDR3 is made up of 20 amino acids. CDR3 sequence: CASSYGGGGGRPPNTGELFF. The CDR3 coding sequence is TGTGCCAGCAGTTACGGTGGTGGGGGGGGGAGACCGCCGAACACCGGGGAGCTGTTTTTT.

This clone was counted ten times or more. The CDR3 DNA is TGTGCCAGCAGGCCGACAGGGACGAACACTGAAGCTTTCTTT. Amino acid sequence: CASRPTGTNTEAFF. V is TRBV12-3 or TRBV12-4 and J is TRBJ1-1; 7 nucleotides align to TRBD1. There are 14 residues in the CDR3. The ends lost 6 bases at V and 1 base at J; junction bases unmatched: 5.

This clone was picked up many times. No conserved phenylalanine or tryptophan is present at the end of the CDR3, so a read error is the likely explanation. V and J are TRBV6-5 and TRBJ2-5; D might be TRBD1 (7 bases). Trimming removed 2 bases from V and 4 bases from J, with 11 bases in between. This CDR3 region has 14 residues. The germline V gene encodes CDR1 MNHEY and CDR2 SVGAGI. CDR3 loop: CASSYGGGSETQYL. CDR3 sequence (DNA): TGTGCCAGCAGTTACGGAGGGGGCTCAGAGACCCAGTACCTC.

This clone was recorded a few times. The chain joins TRBV10-3 to TRBJ2-7; either TRBD1 or TRBD2 may fit D (5 bases each). V was cut by 4 bases and J by 3 bases, with 19 bases left in between. Germline loops: CDR1 ENHRY, CDR2 SYGVKD. The CDR3 is 16 residues long. The CDR3 sequence is CAISASTGTQGYEQYF. In nucleotides, the CDR3 is TGTGCCATCAGTGCGTCAACCGGGACCCAGGGCTACGAGCAGTACTTC.

The V gene is TRBV2, the J gene TRBJ2-7; D remains ambiguous. Germline CDR1 reads SNHLY; CDR2 reads FYNNEI. V was shortened by 3 bases and J by 3 bases, with 9 bases between the two germline ends. CDR3 length: 13 amino acids. The CDR3 DNA reads TGTGCCAGCAGTGAGGGCAGCCGCTACGAGCAGTACTTC. Residues: CASSEGSRYEQYF.

At least ten counts were recorded for this clone. The rearrangement uses TRBV20-1 and TRBJ2-3; D ambiguous. The CDR3 extends over 13 amino acids. From germline, CDR1 is DFQATT and CDR2 SNEGSKA (reference sequence). V lost 1 base to trimming and J lost 2 bases, with 7 bases between them. The CDR3 sequence: CSARVVNTDTQYF. CDR3 in DNA: TGCAGTGCTAGAGTGGTCAACACAGATACGCAGTATTTT.

This chain joins TRBV5-1 and TRBJ2-3; 9 bases fit TRBD1. Germline V gives CDR1 SGHRS, CDR2 YFSETQ. This CDR3 spans 14 amino acids. J lost 1 base, V lost 3 bases, and 0 bases had no gene match. Written as DNA, the CDR3 is TGCGCCAGCAGCTGGACAGGGGGCACAGATACGCAGTATTTT. Its translation is CASSWTGGTDTQYF.

This clone was seen a handful of times. This sequence joins TRBV2 and TRBJ2-1; perhaps TRBD2 as D (6 bases). The CDR3 runs 15 residues. V was trimmed by 7 bases and J by 8 bases, leaving 21 bases between them. Germline assignment: CDR1 SNHLY and CDR2 FYNNEI. CDR3 region: CASMKGELAGYEQFF. CDR3 DNA: TGTGCCAGCATGAAGGGAGAACTAGCAGGCTATGAGCAGTTCTTC.

The V call is TRBV2, the J call TRBJ1-1; D not certain. This CDR3 region has 12 residues. Trimming removed 7 bases at V and 1 base at J, with 7 bases between. The germline gives CDR1 SNHLY, CDR2 FYNNEI. The CDR3 sequence: CASNKANTEAFF. CDR3 DNA sequence: TGTGCCAGCAATAAGGCGAACACTGAAGCTTTCTTT.

Here the CDR3 DNA reads TGTGCCAGCAGCCTACAAGGACAGTTCAATCAGCCCCAGCATTTT. As protein: CASSLQGQFNQPQHF. The chain has TRBV7-2 and TRBJ1-5, with a weak D call TRBD1 (6 bases). Germline loops: CDR1 SGHTA, CDR2 FQGNSA. V dropped 5 bases and J dropped 3 bases, with 14 bases sitting between them. The CDR3 is 15 amino acids.

This sequence joins TRBV19 and TRBJ1-1; 7 bases align to TRBD1. Trimming cost V 4 bases and J 4 bases; bases outside gene matches: 6. Germline V gene lookup returns CDR1 LNHDA and CDR2 SQIVND (reference sequence). The CDR3 loop spans 14 amino acids. This CDR3 reads CASSSRDSFTEAFF. CDR3 nucleotides: TGTGCCAGTAGTAGCAGGGACAGTTTCACTGAAGCTTTCTTT.

This clone was seen at least ten times. The chain employs TRBV20-1 and TRBJ2-1; 9 nucleotides line up with TRBD2. This CDR3 is built from 14 residues. CDR1 DFQATT and CDR2 SNEGSKA come from the germline V gene (reference sequence). J lost 6 bases, V lost 3 bases, and 6 bases had no gene match. The CDR3 protein is CSASPLAGPNEQFF. Written as DNA, the CDR3 is TGCAGTGCTAGTCCGCTAGCGGGGCCCAATGAGCAGTTCTTC.

A word on this clone: The conserved phenylalanine or tryptophan normally closing the CDR3 is absent here, so this likely arose from a read error. The V gene is TRBV19, the J gene TRBJ2-7, with a tentative D call TRBD2 (5 bases). Germline V lookup: CDR1 LNHDA, CDR2 SQIVND (reference sequence). The CDR3 length is 14 residues. Deletions cut 0 bases from V and 9 bases from J, with 15 bases between. The CDR3 nucleotides read TGTGCCAGTAGTATAGATGCAAACCGGGGAGTGCAGTACATC. This sequence encodes CASSIDANRGVQYI.

This clone has only one observation. The chain couples TRBV30 to TRBJ1-5; unclear D gene. Trimming pared 0 bases from V and 3 bases from J, leaving 9 bases between. Germline assignment: CDR1 GTSNPN and CDR2 SVGIG (reference sequence). The CDR3 is made up of 14 amino acids. The CDR3, as DNA: TGTGCCTGGAGTGTTTCCCGGGCCAATCAGCCCCAGCATTTT. It yields the protein CAWSVSRANQPQHF.

The table lists this clone with a few counts. The CDR3 here is CASRRDGAGELFF. As DNA, the CDR3 is TGTGCCAGCAGGCGGGACGGGGCCGGGGAGCTGTTTTTT. The chain employs TRBV12-3 or TRBV12-4 and TRBJ2-2; tentatively, D is TRBD2 (6 bases). Trimming took 6 bases from V and 6 from J, leaving 11 bases between them. There are 13 residues in the CDR3.

This clone was found a few times. This chain uses TRBV19 with TRBJ1-6, with 7 bases aligning to TRBD1. The trim removed 1 base at V and 10 bases at J, leaving 4 bases unmatched. Germline V gene sequence: CDR1 LNHDA, CDR2 SQIVND (reference sequence). The CDR3 is made up of 14 amino acids. This chain's CDR3 is CASSIGGGRSPLHF. CDR3 bases: TGTGCCAGTAGTATAGGAGGGGGCAGATCACCCCTCCACTTT. Filled out from reference TRBV19 and TRBJ1-6, the complete variable domain reads DGGITQSPKYLFRKEGQNVTLSCEQNLNHDAMYWYRQDPGQGLRLIYYSQIVNDFQKGDIAEGYSVSREKKESFPLTVTSAQKNPTAFYLCASSIGGGRSPLHFGNGTRLTVT.

This chain links TRBV12-3 or TRBV12-4 with TRBJ2-5; either TRBD1 or TRBD2 may supply D (7 bases each). The CDR3 spans 14 residues. The V end lost 5 bases, the J end lost 5 bases, and 15 bases lay between the germline ends. CDR3 nucleotides: TGTGCCAGCAGTCAGGGGGGGCCATGGGAGACCCAGTACTTC. Translation: CASSQGGPWETQYF.

In this sample, this clone turned up many times. The rearrangement uses TRBV11-2 and TRBJ2-7, with 11 bases identical to TRBD2. This CDR3 comprises 16 residues. V gave up 4 bases and J gave up 2 bases; unmatched junction bases: 7. CDR1 and CDR2 (germline): SGHAT, FQNNGV. The CDR3 reads CASSYQTSGTPYEQYF. The DNA of the CDR3 is TGTGCCAGCAGCTACCAGACTAGCGGGACTCCCTACGAGCAGTACTTC.

This clone was found many times. The chain links TRBV5-1 to TRBJ2-2, with 7 bases fitting TRBD1. CDR1 and CDR2 from the germline V gene are SGHRS and YFSETQ. CDR3 length: 16 amino acids. J gave up 7 bases and V 0 bases, and 9 bases lay outside the gene matches. The CDR3, as DNA: TGCGCCAGCAGCTTGGGGACAGGCATTGGTTTCGGGGAGCTGTTTTTT. Amino acids: CASSLGTGIGFGELFF.

This chain links TRBV2 with TRBJ2-1, with TRBD2 identical over 13 bases. CDR1 and CDR2 from the germline V gene are SNHLY and FYNNEI. V gave up 7 bases and J gave up 10 bases; unmatched junction bases: 7. CDR3 size: 14 residues. CDR3 sequence: CASNGLAGDEEQFF. The DNA for the CDR3 is TGTGCCAGCAATGGACTAGCGGGAGACGAAGAGCAGTTCTTC.

On this clone itself: This may arise from a read error, as a much more abundant clone is one base away. Lacking the conserved final phenylalanine or tryptophan, this CDR3 likely reflects a read error. No DNA is shown, since the ends of the CDR3 on it are uncertain; the CDR3 is the one TCRdb lists. The same CDR3 also results from other DNA sequences found in this sample. The CDR3 sequence: CASSLAGEANYGYTL. The chain joins TRBV12-3 or TRBV12-4 to TRBJ1-2. From its first to its last residue, the CDR3 has 15 amino acids.

The chain joins TRBV6-1 to TRBJ2-1, with 9 bases identical to TRBD2. CDR1 and CDR2 from the germline V gene are MNHNS and SASEGT. The CDR3 has 16 residues. The V gene end was trimmed by 7 bases and the J gene end by 2 bases; junction bases not matched to a gene: 9. The CDR3 nucleotides read TGTGCCAGCATTGGGACTAGCCTCAGCACCTACAATGAGCAGTTCTTC. As protein: CASIGTSLSTYNEQFF.

This clone was recorded many times. V and J are TRBV20-1 and TRBJ2-3; a weak D match, TRBD2 (7 bases). This CDR3 has 13 residues. V was pared by 3 bases and J by 11 bases, with 18 bases between. Germline V gene lookup returns CDR1 DFQATT and CDR2 SNEGSKA (reference sequence). The CDR3 DNA is TGCAGTGCTAGCGGGGGGCTCCCCCTAGGGCAGTATTTT. It yields the protein CSASGGLPLGQYF.

The chain couples TRBV6-1 to TRBJ2-5, with 7 bases fitting TRBD2. In germline, CDR1 is MNHNS, CDR2 SASEGT. V lost 7 bases to trimming and J lost 4 bases; unmatched junction nucleotides: 12. The CDR3 totals 15 residues. The CDR3 is CASTHGEGLGETQYF. In nucleotides, the CDR3 is TGTGCCAGCACCCATGGGGAGGGACTGGGAGAGACCCAGTACTTC.

This clone was detected many times. The chain employs TRBV9 and TRBJ2-3; TRBD2 matches 8 bases. V was pared by 7 bases and J by 0 bases, with 7 bases of the junction left unmatched. Germline V gene sequence: CDR1 SGDLS, CDR2 YYNGEE. The CDR3 loop spans 15 amino acids. The DNA of the CDR3 is TGTGCCAGCTCCAGGACTAGCCAAAGCACAGATACGCAGTATTTT. Translating gives CASSRTSQSTDTQYF.

There are a few counts of this clone. At one end the junction does not follow the germline gene, possibly because of a read error. This sequence joins TRBV6-5 and TRBJ2-1; TRBD2 agrees at 14 bases. The CDR3 totals 16 residues. The V gene's germline CDR1 is MNHEY and CDR2 SVGAGI. The CDR3: CASSYFGLAGGNEHFF. CDR3 bases: TGTGCCAGCAGTTACTTCGGACTAGCGGGAGGTAATGAGCATTTCTTC.

The rearrangement uses TRBV29-1 and TRBJ1-1, with 10 bases identical to TRBD1. This CDR3 is 14 amino acids long. CDR1 and CDR2 (germline): SQVTM, ANQGSEA. Germline trimming cut 5 bases from V and 1 base from J; bases unmatched to any gene: 4. Written as DNA, the CDR3 is TGCAGCGTTCCCAGACAGGGGGCGAACACTGAAGCTTTCTTT. It yields the protein CSVPRQGANTEAFF.

In this sample, this clone turned up many times. This chain connects TRBV7-8 to TRBJ2-7; D perhaps matches TRBD2 (5 bases). Germline loops: CDR1 SGHVS, CDR2 FQNEAQ. This CDR3 is built from 14 residues. The V gene lost 3 bases and the J gene lost 3 bases, with 12 bases spanning the gap. CDR3 amino acids: CASSFRGQNYEQYF. The DNA of the CDR3 is TGTGCCAGCAGCTTCCGAGGGCAGAACTACGAGCAGTACTTC.

This clone was recorded at least ten times. The V call is TRBV12-3 or TRBV12-4, the J call TRBJ1-2; a weak D match, TRBD1 (6 bases). The CDR3 sequence is 13 residues long. With 7 bases removed from V and 8 bases from J, the gap between germline ends came to 17 bases. The CDR3, as DNA: TGTGCCAGCAAGCCGGACAGCCAAGACGGCTACACCTTC. Translating it yields CASKPDSQDGYTF.

This clone showed up many times. In DNA, the CDR3 is TGCGCCAGCAGCTCGGACCCCACTGAAGCTTTCTTT. Translation gives CASSSDPTEAFF. This rearrangement joins TRBV5-1 to TRBJ1-1; D gene unclear. Per germline, CDR1 SGHRS and CDR2 YFSETQ. V lost 3 bases, J lost 4 bases, and 7 bases lay in between. This CDR3 contains 12 residues.